A selection of T cell receptor beta chains follows, all from one sample in a study of cytomegalovirus exposure and HLA in healthy donors. Sequencing was performed with immunoSEQ multiplex PCR; in TCRdb, only in-frame clones are kept and a portion is missing. Of fewer than 200,000 clones listed, 70% to 80% are singletons. Sequencing was performed on PBMCs. These receptors originate from a man between 25 and 39 years old in good health and CMV-seropositive. Both conserved end residues are part of each CDR3. Each record gives: V gene, clone size, J gene, D gene, CDR3 protein, CDR3 DNA. The D gene is left open where the match is weak. Size is stated for part of the rows, as once, few or many counts, or as a class when the clone is expanded.

>TRBV29-1|-|TRBJ1-1|-
CSVETTTNTEAFF
TGCAGCGTTGAAACAACTACGAACACTGAAGCTTTCTTT
>TRBV19|-|TRBJ2-5|-
CASSIGQGWLRGQETQYF
TGTGCCAGTAGTATTGGTCAGGGATGGTTGCGCGGCCAAGAGACCCAGTACTTC
>TRBV6-1|-|TRBJ1-1|-
CASRPQPNTEAFF
TGTGCCAGCAGGCCACAGCCCAACACTGAAGCTTTCTTT
>TRBV5-1|once|TRBJ2-3|-
CASSLTGVTDTQYF
TGCGCCAGCAGCTTGACAGGTGTCACAGATACGCAGTATTTT
>TRBV4-3|few|TRBJ2-1|TRBD2
CASSQLLAGEAYNEQFF
TGCGCCAGCAGCCAACTATTAGCGGGGGAGGCCTACAATGAGCAGTTCTTC
>TRBV29-1|few|TRBJ1-2|-
CSVEGGDGYTF
TGCAGCGTTGAAGGGGGGGATGGCTACACCTTC
>TRBV5-1|-|TRBJ1-5|TRBD1
CASSFGQGNQPQHF
TGCGCCAGCAGCTTCGGACAGGGGAATCAGCCCCAGCATTTT
>TRBV4-1|once|TRBJ2-3|TRBD2
CASSLRLAGGPGTDTQYF
TGCGCCAGCAGCCTCCGACTAGCGGGGGGGCCAGGCACAGATACGCAGTATTTT
>TRBV7-9|-|TRBJ2-7|-
CASTPGRGGAGREQYF
TGTGCCAGCACCCCGGGGCGAGGGGGCGCGGGGCGCGAGCAGTACTTC
>TRBV18|-|TRBJ2-5|-
CASSPGGETQYF
TGTGCCAGCTCACCAGGGGGGGAGACCCAGTACTTC
>TRBV5-4|-|TRBJ1-1|-
CASSLGQMNTEAFF
TGTGCCAGCAGCTTGGGACAGATGAACACTGAAGCTTTCTTT